This TCR beta chain was sequenced during a study of T cells in Graves' hyperthyroidism and ophthalmopathy. The TCR beta CDR3 regions underwent amplification using RNA transcripts as the source. TCR CDR3 regions were first amplified by RT-PCR with HTBI primers. TCRdb re-called the multiplex PCR reads with MiXCR, one entry per CDR3 protein. This table has 550,000 to 700,000 distinct CDR3 sequences, 46% appearing once. The germline CDR1 and CDR2 sequences are SEHNR and FQNEAQ (reference sequence). The CDR3 extends over 14 amino acids. Between the trimmed V and J ends, which lost 2 bases and 10 bases, there was a span of 12 bases. A few counts support this clonotype.

The sample taken for sequencing was peripheral blood or thyroid tissue (not recorded which). The source is an adult woman with Graves' disease, either hyperthyroidism or ophthalmopathy (not recorded which). The J gene is TRBJ1-6, the V gene TRBV7-9; D uncertain. This CDR3 reads CASSLLRDRSPLHF. The CDR3 DNA is TGTGCCAGCAGCTTATTGAGGGATCGGTCACCCCTCCACTTT. The full variable domain, in which reference TRBV7-9 and TRBJ1-6 provide the parts outside the CDR3, is DTGVSQNPRHKITKRGQNVTFRCDPISEHNRLYWYRQTLGQGPEFLTYFQNEAQLEKSRLLSDRFSAERPKGSFSTLEIQRTEQGDSAMYLCASSLLRDRSPLHFGNGTRLTVT.